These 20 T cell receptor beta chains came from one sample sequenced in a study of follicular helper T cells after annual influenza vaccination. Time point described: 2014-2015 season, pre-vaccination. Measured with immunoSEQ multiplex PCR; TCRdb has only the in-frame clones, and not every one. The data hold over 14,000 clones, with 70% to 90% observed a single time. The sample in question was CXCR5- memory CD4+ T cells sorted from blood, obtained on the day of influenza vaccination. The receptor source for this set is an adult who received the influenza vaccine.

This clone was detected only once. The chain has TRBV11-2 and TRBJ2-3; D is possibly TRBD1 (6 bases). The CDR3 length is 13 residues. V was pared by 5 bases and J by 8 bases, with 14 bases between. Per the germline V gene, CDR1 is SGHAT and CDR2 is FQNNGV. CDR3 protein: CASSLTQGSTQYF. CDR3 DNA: TGTGCCAGCAGCCTGACCCAGGGGTCTACGCAGTATTTT.

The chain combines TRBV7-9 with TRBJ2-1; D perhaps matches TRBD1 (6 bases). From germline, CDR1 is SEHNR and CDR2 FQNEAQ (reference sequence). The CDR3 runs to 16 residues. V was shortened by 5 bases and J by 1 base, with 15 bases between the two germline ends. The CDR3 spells CASSPNWGPSYNEQFF. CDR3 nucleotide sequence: TGTGCCAGCAGCCCAAATTGGGGGCCGTCCTACAATGAGCAGTTCTTC.

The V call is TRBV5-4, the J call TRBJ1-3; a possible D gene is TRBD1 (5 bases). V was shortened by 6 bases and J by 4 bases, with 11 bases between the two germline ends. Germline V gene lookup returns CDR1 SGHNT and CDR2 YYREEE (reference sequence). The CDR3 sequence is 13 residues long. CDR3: CASTNGGGNTIYF. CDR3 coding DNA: TGTGCCAGCACTAACGGGGGAGGAAACACCATATATTTT. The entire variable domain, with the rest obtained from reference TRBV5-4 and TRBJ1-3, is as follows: ETGVTQSPTHLIKTRGQQVTLRCSSQSGHNTVSWYQQALGQGPQFIFQYYREEENGRGNFPPRFSGLQFPNYSSELNVNALELDDSALYLCASTNGGGNTIYFGEGSWLTVV.

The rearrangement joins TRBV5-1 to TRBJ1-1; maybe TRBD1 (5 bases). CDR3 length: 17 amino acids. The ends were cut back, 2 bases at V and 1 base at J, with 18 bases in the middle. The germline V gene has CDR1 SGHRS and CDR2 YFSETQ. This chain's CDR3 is CASSLDPTRGTNTEAFF. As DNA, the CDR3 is TGCGCCAGCAGCTTAGATCCCACTAGAGGGACGAACACTGAAGCTTTCTTT.

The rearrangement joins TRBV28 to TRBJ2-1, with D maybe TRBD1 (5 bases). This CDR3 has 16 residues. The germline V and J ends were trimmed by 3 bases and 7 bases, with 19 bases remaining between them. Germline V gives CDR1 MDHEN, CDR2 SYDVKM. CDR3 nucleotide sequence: TGTGCCAGCAGTTTTAGGTGGCCAGGGCGGTTGAATGAGCAGTTCTTC. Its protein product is CASSFRWPGRLNEQFF.

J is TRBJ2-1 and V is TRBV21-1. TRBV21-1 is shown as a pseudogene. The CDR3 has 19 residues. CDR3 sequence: CASSNNPSGSARSYNEQFF. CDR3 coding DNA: TGTGCCAGCAGCAATAATCCCTCAGGGAGTGCACGCTCCTACAATGAGCAGTTCTTC.

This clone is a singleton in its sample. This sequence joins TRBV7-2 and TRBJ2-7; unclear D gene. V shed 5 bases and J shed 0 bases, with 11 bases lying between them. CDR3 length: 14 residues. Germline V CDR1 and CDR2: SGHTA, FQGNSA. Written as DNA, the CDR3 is TGTGCCAGCAGCCGACTTCCGCACTCCTACGAGCAGTACTTC. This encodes CASSRLPHSYEQYF. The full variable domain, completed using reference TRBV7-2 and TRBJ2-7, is GAGVSQSPSNKVTEKGKDVELRCDPISGHTALYWYRQSLGQGLEFLIYFQGNSAPDKSGLPSDRFSAERTGGSVSTLTIQRTQQEDSAVYLCASSRLPHSYEQYFGPGTRLTVT.

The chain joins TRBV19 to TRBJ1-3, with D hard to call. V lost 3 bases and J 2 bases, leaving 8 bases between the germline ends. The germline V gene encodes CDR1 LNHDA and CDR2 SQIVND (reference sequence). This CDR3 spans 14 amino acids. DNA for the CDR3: TGTGCCAGTAGTATGGGCTACCCTGGAAACACCATATATTTT. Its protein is CASSMGYPGNTIYF.

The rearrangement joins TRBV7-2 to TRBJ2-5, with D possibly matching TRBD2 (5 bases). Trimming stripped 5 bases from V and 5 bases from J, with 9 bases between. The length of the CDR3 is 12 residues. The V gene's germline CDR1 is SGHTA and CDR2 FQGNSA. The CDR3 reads CASSPREETQYF. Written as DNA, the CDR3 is TGTGCCAGCAGCCCTAGGGAGGAGACCCAGTACTTC. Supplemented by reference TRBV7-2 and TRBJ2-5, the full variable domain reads GAGVSQSPSNKVTEKGKDVELRCDPISGHTALYWYRQSLGQGLEFLIYFQGNSAPDKSGLPSDRFSAERTGGSVSTLTIQRTQQEDSAVYLCASSPREETQYFGPGTRLLVL.

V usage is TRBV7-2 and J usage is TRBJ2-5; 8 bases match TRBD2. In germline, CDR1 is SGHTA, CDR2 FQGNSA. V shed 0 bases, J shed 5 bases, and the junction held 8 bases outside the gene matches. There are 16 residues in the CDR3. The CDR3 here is CASSLAGLVVVETQYF. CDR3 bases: TGTGCCAGCAGCTTAGCGGGACTAGTGGTTGTCGAGACCCAGTACTTC.

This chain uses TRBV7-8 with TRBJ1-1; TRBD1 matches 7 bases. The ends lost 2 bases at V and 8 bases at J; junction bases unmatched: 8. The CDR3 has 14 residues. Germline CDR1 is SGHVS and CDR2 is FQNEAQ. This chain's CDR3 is CASSLSQGGFEAFF. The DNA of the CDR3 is TGTGCCAGCAGCTTATCGCAGGGGGGTTTCGAAGCTTTCTTT.

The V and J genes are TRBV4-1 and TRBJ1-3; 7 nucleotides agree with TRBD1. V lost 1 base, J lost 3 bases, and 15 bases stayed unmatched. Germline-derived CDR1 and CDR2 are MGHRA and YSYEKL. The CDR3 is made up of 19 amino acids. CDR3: CASSQVKPIQGLRGNTIYF. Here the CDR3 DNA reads TGCGCCAGCAGCCAAGTAAAGCCGATACAGGGGCTCCGTGGAAACACCATATATTTT.

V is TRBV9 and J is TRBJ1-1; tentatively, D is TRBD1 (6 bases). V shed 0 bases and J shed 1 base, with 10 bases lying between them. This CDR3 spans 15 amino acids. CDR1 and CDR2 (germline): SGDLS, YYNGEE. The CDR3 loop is CASSVGPGQNTEAFF. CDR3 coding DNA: TGTGCCAGCAGCGTAGGCCCGGGACAGAACACTGAAGCTTTCTTT. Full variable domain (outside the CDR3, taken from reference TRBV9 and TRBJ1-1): DSGVTQTPKHLITATGQRVTLRCSPRSGDLSVYWYQQSLDQGLQFLIQYYNGEERAKGNILERFSAQQFPDLHSELNLSSLELGDSALYFCASSVGPGQNTEAFFGQGTRLTVV.

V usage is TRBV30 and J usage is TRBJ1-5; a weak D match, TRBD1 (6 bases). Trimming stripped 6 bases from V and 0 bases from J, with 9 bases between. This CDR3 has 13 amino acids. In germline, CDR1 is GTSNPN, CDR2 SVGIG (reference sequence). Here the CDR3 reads CACDRSSNQPQHF. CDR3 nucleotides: TGTGCCTGCGACAGGAGTAGCAATCAGCCCCAGCATTTT.

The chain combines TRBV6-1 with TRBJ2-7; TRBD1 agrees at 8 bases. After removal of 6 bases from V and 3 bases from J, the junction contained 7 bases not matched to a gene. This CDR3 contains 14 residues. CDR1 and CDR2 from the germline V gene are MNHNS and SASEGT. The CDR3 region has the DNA TGTGCCAGCAGGGACAGGGTGCGAAGCTACGAGCAGTACTTC. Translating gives CASRDRVRSYEQYF.

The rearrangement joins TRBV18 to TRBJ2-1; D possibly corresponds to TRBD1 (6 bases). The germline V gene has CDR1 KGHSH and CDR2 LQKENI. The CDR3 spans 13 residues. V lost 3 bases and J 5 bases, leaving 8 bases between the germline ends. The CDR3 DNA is TGTGCCAGCTCACCGGGGGCACACAATGAGCAGTTCTTC. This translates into CASSPGAHNEQFF.

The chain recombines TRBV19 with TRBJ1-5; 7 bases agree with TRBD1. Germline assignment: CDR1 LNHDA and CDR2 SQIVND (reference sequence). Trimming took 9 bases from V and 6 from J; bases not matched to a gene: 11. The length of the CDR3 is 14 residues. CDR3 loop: CASDDRVRFQPQHF. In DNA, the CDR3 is TGTGCCAGCGACGACAGGGTAAGATTTCAGCCCCAGCATTTT.

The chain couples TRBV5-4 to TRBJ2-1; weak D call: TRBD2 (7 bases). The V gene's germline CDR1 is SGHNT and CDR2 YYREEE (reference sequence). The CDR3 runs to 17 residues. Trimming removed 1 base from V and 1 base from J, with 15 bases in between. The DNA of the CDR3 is TGTGCCAGCAGCTTGAGAGGGGGGGCTGCTTCCTACAATGAGCAGTTCTTC. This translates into CASSLRGGAASYNEQFF.

CDR3 in DNA: TGTGCCAGCAGCTCATACGGGGGCAGGCAGAACTATGGCTACACCTTC. Protein sequence: CASSSYGGRQNYGYTF. The genes are TRBV7-8 and TRBJ1-2, with D possibly TRBD1 on 6 matching bases. Germline CDR1 is SGHVS and CDR2 is FQNEAQ. The V end was cut by 4 bases, the J end by 2 bases, with 17 bases between. The CDR3 sequence is 16 residues long.

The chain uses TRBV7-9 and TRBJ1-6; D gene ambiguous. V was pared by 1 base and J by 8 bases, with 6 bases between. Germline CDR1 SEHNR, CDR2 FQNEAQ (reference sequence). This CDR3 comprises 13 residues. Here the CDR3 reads CASSLEGDSPLHF. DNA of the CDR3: TGTGCCAGCAGCTTAGAGGGAGATTCACCCCTCCACTTT.